This TCR beta chain came from a study of lymphopenia after photon versus proton radiotherapy (dated by TCRdb to the late 2010s). Turning to the overall study: Photon and proton radiation therapy were compared by the study for their immunological effects in patients with gastrointestinal tumors who developed high-grade lymphopenia. The 20 patients in the cohort had gastrointestinal tumors, were treated with either photon or proton therapy, and subsequently developed lymphopenia. The study was designed to characterize how the impact on the immune system differs between the two radiation modalities.

Receptor amplification or capture employed the immunoSEQ multiplex PCR assay. Deep sequencing of rearranged TCR beta loci, alongside multiparametric flow cytometry, was used to profile T cell repertoires. What TCRdb holds here is the immuneACCESS table cut down to in-frame rearrangements. Part of the clones is not present; checked against another copy, under half of the missing clones reflect an unresolved V gene, and the others are unexplained. This sample is represented by tens of thousands of clones; around 83% of them were singletons. More than 1.2% of the sample goes to the ten largest clones. Summary of the overall study and its limitations: Across the cohort, an inverse correlation was found between a larger post-nadir drop in TCR diversity and overall survival time among patients who died. The survival association was assessed only in patients who died, and better survival with proton therapy was presented by the authors as a possibility rather than a demonstrated result. After the lymphocyte count nadir, repertoires from photon-treated patients showed oligoclonal expansion, particularly of CD8+ Temra cells, and this expansion drove the decline in diversity. During treatment, patients who received proton therapy stayed relatively stable, whereas patients who received photon therapy lost naive T cells and TCR diversity and gained effector/memory populations.

CDR1 and CDR2 were assigned from the germline V gene as SGHVS and FNYEAQ. The CDR3 covers 14 residues, taking in both the cysteine and the phenylalanine. Only CDR3 DNA is held: 42 bases, read in frame from base 1. For this chain, trimming is 5 bases at the V end and 4 bases at the J end, and the number of junction bases without a gene match is 6. The count of this clone is one. There is no known antigen for this receptor. No base quality information exists; no much larger clone differs at one position. The sequencing here drew on peripheral blood, taken from a patient treated with proton-based radiotherapy. The receptor's source is a man aged 55-75 years with pancreatic cancer. The rearrangement joined TRBV7-6 to TRBJ2-5, and 8 bases in between align with TRBD2. The CDR3 is CASSPAGVGETQYF. The nucleotide sequence is given as TGTGCCAGCAGCCCAGCGGGAGTTGGAGAGACCCAGTACTTC.